This T cell receptor (beta chain) was captured by sequencing in a study of T cell responses to AZD1222 COVID-19 vaccine. Overall study results and limits: CD4 TCRs associated with vaccination spanned spike, dominating at 160-218 and 743-854. Spike-specific TCR breadth and depth grew following two AZD1222 doses.

Here immunoSEQ multiplex PCR was the method, and the copy in TCRdb shows in-frame clones only, minus some. The sample shows about 73,000 clones, around 88% of them seen only once. About this clone itself: The antigen is not known.

This CDR3 region has 16 residues. This sequence was found in an adult in good health. The J gene is TRBJ2-3, the V gene TRBV21-1; the D call in the table, TRBD1, was not verified against the DNA. TRBV21-1 is designated a pseudogene. The specimen was peripheral blood, collected on day 0 of AZD1222 vaccination. Written as DNA, the CDR3 is TGTGCCAGCAGCAAACCTCCAGGGGGCCGTTTCGATACGCAGTATTTT. As protein: CASSKPPGGRFDTQYF.